This TCR beta chain is from a study of T-cell memory formation after mild COVID-19. One entry per CDR3 protein, called by TCRdb with MiXCR from the 5' RACE reads. The sample has tens of thousands of distinct CDR3 sequences, around an eighth seen once. Trimming shortened V by 4 bases and J by 4 bases, and 26 bases separated the two germline ends. Germline V gives CDR1 SGHVS, CDR2 FNYEAQ. The CDR3 is 19 residues long. This receptor was obtained from an adult woman who had mild COVID-19 (a few samples of this study predate the infection). Cell type and time point are not known. Sequenced: PBMCs or a T cell subset sorted from them (not recorded which). The chain carries TRBV7-6 and TRBJ2-1; D call uncertain. CDR3 nucleotide sequence: TGTGCCAGCAGCTCCCAGTCCGGGTTGGTTACCCCCTATTACAATGAGCAGTTCTTC. It is translated as CASSSQSGLVTPYYNEQFF.